The 20 T cell receptor beta chains below all came from one sample that was sequenced in a study of CD8 T cells in ankylosing spondylitis. MiXCR, applied by TCRdb to the 5' RACE reads, yields one record per CDR3 protein. The sample holds around 160,000 distinct CDR3 sequences, around a tenth seen once. The sample was blood, either unsorted or a sorted T cell fraction (not recorded which). Every receptor here comes from a male donor with ankylosing spondylitis or in good health (not recorded which).

The chain uses TRBV5-1 and TRBJ2-1; 13 bases fit TRBD2. Trimming cost V 4 bases and J 9 bases; bases outside gene matches: 4. Germline CDR1 reads SGHRS; CDR2 reads YFSETQ. The CDR3 contains 14 residues. The CDR3 sequence: CASSPGTSGAEQFF. In DNA, the CDR3 is TGCGCCAGCAGCCCCGGGACTAGCGGGGCTGAGCAGTTCTTC. Complete variable domain (other parts from reference TRBV5-1 and TRBJ2-1): KAGVTQTPRYLIKTRGQQVTLSCSPISGHRSVSWYQQTPGQGLQFLFEYFSETQRNKGNFPGRFSGRQFSNSRSEMNVSTLELGDSALYLCASSPGTSGAEQFFGPGTRLTVL.

In its sample, this clonotype was seen many times. This chain uses TRBV3-1 with TRBJ2-7; 7 bases align to TRBD1. CDR1 and CDR2 (germline): LGHDT, YNNKEL (reference sequence). There are 13 residues in the CDR3. After removal of 4 bases from V and 11 bases from J, the junction contained 11 bases not matched to a gene. CDR3 region: CASSPNPPGQKYF. Here the CDR3 DNA reads TGTGCCAGCAGCCCAAATCCCCCGGGACAGAAGTACTTC.

The table lists this clonotype with many counts. The chain recombines TRBV25-1 with TRBJ1-1; D is unclear. This CDR3 is 13 amino acids long. Germline assignment: CDR1 MGHDK and CDR2 SYGVNS. The V gene lost 4 bases and the J gene lost 3 bases, with 9 bases spanning the gap. The chain's CDR3 is CASSALGYTEAFF. CDR3 nucleotide sequence: TGTGCCAGCAGTGCCTTAGGGTACACTGAAGCTTTCTTT.

This clonotype has at least ten counts. This rearrangement joins TRBV5-1 to TRBJ1-1; TRBD1 might be the D (6 bases). Germline CDR1 is SGHRS and CDR2 is YFSETQ. This CDR3 spans 16 amino acids. V lost 0 bases and J lost 0, with 12 bases in between. CDR3 sequence reads: CASSLVSGALNTEAFF. As DNA, the CDR3 is TGCGCCAGCAGCTTGGTATCGGGGGCCTTGAACACTGAAGCTTTCTTT.

The count of this clonotype is one. The gene calls are TRBV6-2 or TRBV6-3 and TRBJ2-3; D gene ambiguous. Germline CDR1 reads MNHEY; CDR2 reads SVGEGT. V was cut by 5 bases and J by 3 bases, with 12 bases left in between. The CDR3 has 14 residues. The CDR3 loop reads CASSPRAYTDTQYF. The CDR3 DNA follows: TGTGCCAGCAGTCCCCGAGCTTATACAGATACGCAGTATTTT.

This clonotype came up many times. The V gene is TRBV11-3, the J gene TRBJ2-2; 8 positions agree with TRBD1. Germline V gene sequence: CDR1 SGHNT, CDR2 YENEEA. The CDR3 has 14 amino acids. J lost 6 bases, V lost 5 bases, and 5 bases had no gene match. The DNA of the CDR3 is TGTGCCAGCAGCAAGCGGACAGGGTCCGGGGAGCTGTTTTTT. As protein: CASSKRTGSGELFF.

This clonotype was recorded many times. V usage is TRBV19 and J usage is TRBJ1-1, with D maybe TRBD1 (5 bases). The ends were cut back, 5 bases at V and 0 bases at J, with 13 bases in the middle. This CDR3 comprises 15 residues. Germline CDR1 LNHDA, CDR2 SQIVND (reference sequence). The CDR3 coding sequence is TGTGCCAGTAGTGGTGGCAGGGCCCTGAACACTGAAGCTTTCTTT. Protein product: CASSGGRALNTEAFF.

V and J are TRBV7-9 and TRBJ1-1, with D unclear. Germline CDR1 reads SEHNR; CDR2 reads FQNEAQ (reference sequence). This CDR3 contains 14 residues. Trimming removed 0 bases at V and 5 bases at J, with 10 bases between. The CDR3 sequence is CASSLAYGGTEAFF. The CDR3 nucleotides read TGTGCCAGCAGCTTAGCATATGGCGGAACTGAAGCTTTCTTT. The full variable domain, completed using reference TRBV7-9 and TRBJ1-1, is DTGVSQNPRHKITKRGQNVTFRCDPISEHNRLYWYRQTLGQGPEFLTYFQNEAQLEKSRLLSDRFSAERPKGSFSTLEIQRTEQGDSAMYLCASSLAYGGTEAFFGQGTRLTVV.

This clonotype was observed at least ten times. The V call is TRBV5-1, the J call TRBJ2-5; D not certain. The CDR3 contains 11 residues. The germline V gene encodes CDR1 SGHRS and CDR2 YFSETQ. Trimming removed 5 bases at V and 5 bases at J, with 7 bases between. In DNA, the CDR3 is TGCGCCAGCAGTGAGTTGGAGACCCAGTACTTC. This gives the protein CASSELETQYF. The variable domain in full, completed from reference TRBV5-1 and TRBJ2-5, reads KAGVTQTPRYLIKTRGQQVTLSCSPISGHRSVSWYQQTPGQGLQFLFEYFSETQRNKGNFPGRFSGRQFSNSRSEMNVSTLELGDSALYLCASSELETQYFGPGTRLLVL.

In this sample, this clonotype turned up many times. The chain combines TRBV24-1 with TRBJ2-5; D remains unclear. The length of the CDR3 is 13 residues. V shed 4 bases and J shed 0 bases, with 5 bases lying between them. Per the germline V gene, CDR1 is KGHDR and CDR2 is SFDVKD. CDR3 protein: CATSEDYQETQYF. CDR3 sequence (DNA): TGTGCCACCAGTGAAGACTACCAAGAGACCCAGTACTTC.

The table lists this clonotype with many counts. V is TRBV27 and J is TRBJ2-4, with unresolved D. The CDR3 loop spans 15 amino acids. The V end was cut by 2 bases, the J end by 1 base, with 9 bases between. Germline V gene sequence: CDR1 MNHEY, CDR2 SMNVEV (reference sequence). This CDR3 is CASSLDSPAKNIQYF. DNA of the CDR3: TGTGCCAGCAGTTTAGACTCCCCGGCCAAAAACATTCAGTACTTC.

This chain uses TRBV7-6 with TRBJ2-1, with 7 bases that match TRBD2. The CDR3 is 15 residues long. Germline V lookup: CDR1 SGHVS, CDR2 FNYEAQ. Losses at the gene ends were 4 bases for V and 3 bases for J; bases not matched to a gene: 6. CDR3 amino acids: CASSSSGNDYNEQFF. DNA for the CDR3: TGTGCCAGCAGCTCCAGCGGGAATGACTACAATGAGCAGTTCTTC.

This clonotype was counted many times. The V and J genes are TRBV5-1 and TRBJ2-1, with TRBD1 identical over 9 bases. Germline CDR1 and CDR2: SGHRS and YFSETQ. CDR3 length equals 14 residues. Germline trimming cut 3 bases from V and 6 bases from J; bases unmatched to any gene: 4. The CDR3 loop is CASSSGQGTNEQFF. Here the CDR3 DNA reads TGCGCCAGCAGCTCCGGACAGGGGACCAATGAGCAGTTCTTC.

This clonotype was found many times. The J gene is TRBJ1-1, the V gene TRBV14; 11 nucleotides align to TRBD1. Losses at the gene ends were 0 bases for V and 0 bases for J; bases not matched to a gene: 6. This CDR3 spans 18 amino acids. Germline assignment: CDR1 SGHDN and CDR2 FVKESK. The DNA for the CDR3 is TGTGCCAGCAGCCAAGATCTGAGGACAGGGGGCATGAACACTGAAGCTTTCTTT. Protein: CASSQDLRTGGMNTEAFF.

A few counts support this clonotype. J is TRBJ2-7 and V is TRBV7-2; tentatively, D is TRBD1 (5 bases). Trimming cost V 6 bases and J 2 bases, with 14 bases left between them. The CDR3 spans 14 residues. Germline CDR1 is SGHTA and CDR2 is FQGNSA. The CDR3 protein is CASSIQVTAYEQYF. In DNA form, the CDR3 reads TGTGCCAGCAGTATACAGGTCACGGCCTACGAGCAGTACTTC. Full variable domain (outside the CDR3, taken from reference TRBV7-2 and TRBJ2-7): GAGVSQSPSNKVTEKGKDVELRCDPISGHTALYWYRQSLGQGLEFLIYFQGNSAPDKSGLPSDRFSAERTGGSVSTLTIQRTQQEDSAVYLCASSIQVTAYEQYFGPGTRLTVT.

The sample holds a few counts of this clonotype. This chain uses TRBV11-2 with TRBJ2-7; D call uncertain. Germline V gene sequence: CDR1 SGHAT, CDR2 FQNNGV. Trimming left V 3 bases short and J 1 base short, with 10 bases between. The CDR3 is 14 residues long. CDR3 nucleotides: TGTGCCAGCAGCTTCACCTCAGGATCCTACGAGCAGTACTTC. Protein: CASSFTSGSYEQYF.

This chain joins TRBV2 and TRBJ2-7; possibly TRBD1 or TRBD2 for D (5 bases each). Between the trimmed V and J ends, which lost 6 bases and 3 bases, there was a span of 12 bases. The CDR3 consists of 13 residues. Germline values: CDR1 SNHLY, CDR2 FYNNEI. CDR3 loop: CASSHGGVYEQYF. The CDR3 nucleotides are TGTGCCAGCAGCCATGGGGGAGTCTACGAGCAGTACTTC.

The chain couples TRBV5-1 to TRBJ2-7; D not certain. This CDR3 comprises 14 residues. The ends were cut back, 0 bases at V and 3 bases at J, with 10 bases in the middle. CDR1 is SGHRS and CDR2 is YFSETQ in the germline V gene. CDR3 DNA: TGCGCCAGCAGCTTGGAGGGAATCCTCTACGAGCAGTACTTC. Translated, it gives CASSLEGILYEQYF. The full variable domain, rest sourced from reference TRBV5-1 and TRBJ2-7, is KAGVTQTPRYLIKTRGQQVTLSCSPISGHRSVSWYQQTPGQGLQFLFEYFSETQRNKGNFPGRFSGRQFSNSRSEMNVSTLELGDSALYLCASSLEGILYEQYFGPGTRLTVT.

Ten or more counts support this clonotype. This sequence joins TRBV4-3 and TRBJ1-5, with D uncertain. Germline assignment: CDR1 LGHNA and CDR2 YSLEER. The CDR3 runs to 13 residues. Trimming cost V 1 base and J 9 bases, with 10 bases left between them. The CDR3 is CASSQGKLGPQHF. Written as DNA, the CDR3 is TGCGCCAGCAGCCAAGGCAAACTTGGGCCCCAGCATTTT.

This clonotype was counted a few times. The chain links TRBV7-2 to TRBJ1-2, with TRBD1 matching over 7 bases. The length of the CDR3 is 14 residues. V lost 1 base to trimming and J lost 3 bases; unmatched junction nucleotides: 2. From germline, CDR1 is SGHTA and CDR2 FQGNSA. The CDR3 region has the DNA TGTGCCAGCAGCTTAGTGGGGACAGACTATGGCTACACCTTC. Amino acid sequence: CASSLVGTDYGYTF.